These 30 T cell receptor beta chains came from one sample sequenced in a study of response to subunit inactivated influenza vaccine. TCRdb re-analysed the RT-PCR reads in MiXCR, keeping a single row per CDR3 protein. This sample carries about 580,000 distinct CDR3 sequences, around 15% of them seen once, and the ten largest clones take roughly 11%. Sequenced material: PBMCs from blood, taken 11 to 12 days after vaccination. These receptors all come from a man aged 45-65 years who received an inactivated influenza vaccine.

There are many counts of this clonotype. The gene calls are TRBV28 and TRBJ2-1, with TRBD1 matching 11 bases. The germline V gene has CDR1 MDHEN and CDR2 SYDVKM. The CDR3 length is 16 residues. Unmatched junction bases numbered 10, after V lost 5 bases and J lost 7 bases. CDR3 coding DNA: TGTGCCAGCAGTCTTCCAGGACAGGGGGCTTTTAATGAGCAGTTCTTC. Amino acid sequence: CASSLPGQGAFNEQFF.

This clonotype was detected a few times. The rearrangement joins TRBV20-1 to TRBJ2-5; a possible D gene is TRBD1 (5 bases). Trimming pared 5 bases from V and 1 base from J, leaving 11 bases between. Germline assignment: CDR1 DFQATT and CDR2 SNEGSKA (reference sequence). The CDR3 has 13 amino acids. Here the CDR3 reads CSADQGPQETQYF. The CDR3 DNA reads as TGCAGTGCTGATCAGGGCCCCCAAGAGACCCAGTACTTC.

The chain is built from TRBV6-1 and TRBJ2-7; 7 bases are shared with TRBD1. This CDR3 has 15 residues. With 6 bases clipped from V and 1 base from J, the junction kept 9 bases outside the gene matches. Germline CDR1 reads MNHNS; CDR2 reads SASEGT. Here the CDR3 DNA reads TGTGCCAGCAGCGTACAGGGGCGGCGGTCCTACGAGCAGTACTTC. Translating gives CASSVQGRRSYEQYF.

The chain employs TRBV13 and TRBJ1-1; perhaps TRBD1 as D (5 bases). V lost 5 bases and J lost 6, with 16 bases in between. Germline V gene data show CDR1 as PRHDT and CDR2 as FYEKMQ (reference sequence). The CDR3 length is 14 residues. CDR3 protein: CASSIRQLRAEAFF. CDR3 coding DNA: TGTGCCAGCAGCATAAGACAGTTGAGGGCTGAAGCTTTCTTT.

V usage is TRBV23-1 and J usage is TRBJ2-1, with 10 bases fitting TRBD2. TRBV23-1 is placed among ORFs of uncertain function. This CDR3 is built from 24 residues. Trimming cost V 4 bases and J 4 bases; bases outside gene matches: 31. The CDR3 nucleotides read TGCGCCAGCAGTCTCCTGGGGGCGGACATGCGAGCGGGAGGGCCCCGGCACCCTTACAATGAGCAGTTCTTC. This sequence encodes CASSLLGADMRAGGPRHPYNEQFF.

This clonotype was counted a few times. V usage is TRBV15 and J usage is TRBJ2-1, with TRBD2 identical over 7 bases. The V segment lost 3 bases and the J segment 3 bases; nucleotides outside the gene matches: 17. Germline values: CDR1 LNHNV, CDR2 YYDKDF (reference sequence). This CDR3 spans 19 amino acids. CDR3 DNA sequence: TGTGCCACCAGCAGTTTTAGATTGAACCCGGGGGGATTCTACAATGAGCAGTTCTTC. Residues: CATSSFRLNPGGFYNEQFF. The full variable domain, completed using reference TRBV15 and TRBJ2-1, is DAMVIQNPRYQVTQFGKPVTLSCSQTLNHNVMYWYQQKSSQAPKLLFHYYDKDFNNEADTPDNFQSRRPNTSFCFLDIRSPGLGDTAMYLCATSSFRLNPGGFYNEQFFGPGTRLTVL.

The genes are TRBV3-1 and TRBJ2-5; D is uncertain. The germline V gene has CDR1 LGHDT and CDR2 YNNKEL (reference sequence). V lost 2 bases to trimming and J lost 9 bases, with 10 bases between them. The CDR3 covers 12 residues. Here the CDR3 DNA reads TGTGCCAGCAGCCAATCTGAAGCCCCCCAGTACTTC. This translates into CASSQSEAPQYF.

The gene calls are TRBV19 and TRBJ1-1; the D is unclear. V gave up 3 bases and J gave up 1 base, with 9 bases separating them. Germline assignment: CDR1 LNHDA and CDR2 SQIVND (reference sequence). This CDR3 is built from 14 residues. The CDR3 DNA follows: TGTGCCAGTAGTATCTTCTTTGGGAACACTGAAGCTTTCTTT. This translates into CASSIFFGNTEAFF.

This clonotype appeared many times. This sequence joins TRBV6-1 and TRBJ1-6; the match to TRBD1 covers 12 bases. Germline values: CDR1 MNHNS, CDR2 SASEGT. The CDR3 runs 14 residues. The trim removed 6 bases at V and 9 bases at J, leaving 3 bases unmatched. CDR3 bases: TGTGCCAGCAGGGGACAGGGGGCAAGTTCACCCCTCCACTTT. Protein: CASRGQGASSPLHF.

Only a few counts were recorded for this clonotype. This chain uses TRBV20-1 with TRBJ1-2; D remains unclear. Germline CDR1 reads DFQATT; CDR2 reads SNEGSKA (reference sequence). The CDR3 has 12 amino acids. V was clipped by 3 bases and J by 1 base, with 6 bases between them. The CDR3: CSASASNYGYTF. CDR3 bases: TGCAGTGCTAGTGCCAGTAACTATGGCTACACCTTC.

This rearrangement joins TRBV7-8 to TRBJ2-3, with 10 bases aligning to TRBD2. Per the germline V gene, CDR1 is SGHVS and CDR2 is FQNEAQ. Germline trimming cut 9 bases from V and 5 bases from J; bases unmatched to any gene: 8. CDR3 length: 14 residues. The CDR3 is CASCPSGGLDTQYF. The CDR3, as DNA: TGTGCCAGTTGTCCTAGCGGGGGCCTAGATACGCAGTATTTT.

This chain links TRBV29-1 with TRBJ2-5; D perhaps matches TRBD2 (6 bases). This CDR3 is 12 amino acids long. Trimming left V 7 bases short and J 7 bases short, with 16 bases between. The V gene's germline CDR1 is SQVTM and CDR2 ANQGSEA. The CDR3 region has the DNA TGCAGCGACGGGACTCTTACAGGGACCCAGTACTTC. Its protein is CSDGTLTGTQYF.

In DNA form, the CDR3 reads TGTGCCAGCCAGCGGACAGGGGGGAGGGAGCAGTACTTC. Translating gives CASQRTGGREQYF. This chain joins TRBV12-3 or TRBV12-4 and TRBJ2-7; 10 positions agree with TRBD1. CDR3 length: 13 amino acids. After removal of 8 bases from V and 7 bases from J, the junction contained 8 bases not matched to a gene.

This clonotype came up many times. The V call is TRBV7-2, the J call TRBJ1-1; D gene uncertain. The V end lost 2 bases, the J end lost 1 base, and 8 bases lay between the germline ends. The germline V gene has CDR1 SGHTA and CDR2 FQGNSA. The CDR3 is made up of 14 amino acids. CDR3 protein: CASSLRQENTEAFF. The CDR3, as DNA: TGTGCCAGCAGCTTACGGCAGGAGAACACTGAAGCTTTCTTT.

The chain joins TRBV7-9 to TRBJ1-2; 7 nucleotides agree with TRBD1. Germline CDR1 and CDR2: SEHNR and FQNEAQ (reference sequence). V lost 5 bases to trimming and J lost 8 bases; unmatched junction nucleotides: 14. This CDR3 is built from 15 residues. The DNA for the CDR3 is TGTGCCAGCAGCACCCGACAGGGCGTCCATACGGGCTACACCTTC. Protein product: CASSTRQGVHTGYTF.

V usage is TRBV12-3 or TRBV12-4 and J usage is TRBJ2-5; D uncertain. V dropped 8 bases and J dropped 2 bases, with 15 bases sitting between them. The CDR3 spans 14 residues. CDR3: CASGDVARQETQYF. CDR3 in DNA: TGTGCCAGCGGAGATGTGGCCCGACAAGAGACCCAGTACTTC.

The V call is TRBV20-1, the J call TRBJ1-2; weak D call: TRBD1 (5 bases). Germline CDR1 reads DFQATT; CDR2 reads SNEGSKA (reference sequence). The CDR3 length is 14 residues. The CDR3 region has the DNA TGCAGCGGCTTTAAACCCGGGACCGGGATTGGCTACACCTTC. Protein: CSGFKPGTGIGYTF.

Only a few counts were recorded for this clonotype. The rearrangement uses TRBV7-9 and TRBJ1-6; 8 bases are a match to TRBD1. The junction had 2 bases not matched to a gene; V was cut back by 5 bases and J by 5 bases. The CDR3 extends over 14 amino acids. CDR1 is SEHNR, CDR2 FQNEAQ, per germline (reference sequence). CDR3 nucleotide sequence: TGTGCCAGCAGCCAGGGACAGGATAATTCACCCCTCCACTTT. It specifies CASSQGQDNSPLHF.

This clonotype was recorded a few times. This chain uses TRBV7-2 with TRBJ2-7; D is possibly TRBD1 (5 bases). The germline V gene has CDR1 SGHTA and CDR2 FQGNSA. V shed 1 base and J shed 2 bases, with 9 bases lying between them. This CDR3 spans 14 amino acids. This CDR3 is CASSLVTEAYEQYF. DNA of the CDR3: TGTGCCAGCAGCTTAGTGACAGAAGCCTACGAGCAGTACTTC.

This clonotype was observed a few times. The V call is TRBV12-3 or TRBV12-4, the J call TRBJ2-2; no reliable D call. Between the trimmed V and J ends, which lost 3 bases and 0 bases, there was a span of 11 bases. The CDR3 is made up of 16 amino acids. Here the CDR3 reads CASSFGLTANTGELFF. The CDR3 coding sequence is TGTGCCAGCAGTTTCGGCCTAACAGCGAACACCGGGGAGCTGTTTTTT.

This clonotype was detected ten times or more. This rearrangement joins TRBV5-1 to TRBJ2-1; possibly TRBD1 or TRBD2 for D (6 bases each). This CDR3 has 12 residues. Germline lookup yields CDR1 SGHRS and CDR2 YFSETQ. CDR3 in amino acids: CACSSGAGEQFF. The CDR3 nucleotides are TGCGCTTGCAGTTCAGGGGCGGGGGAGCAGTTCTTC.

There are a few counts of this clonotype. The V and J genes are TRBV7-2 and TRBJ1-2, with TRBD1 identical over 9 bases. This CDR3 contains 14 residues. CDR1 is SGHTA, CDR2 FQGNSA, per germline. V was clipped by 5 bases and J by 5 bases; unmatched bases: 6. The CDR3 loop reads CASSREGTGYGYTF. CDR3 bases: TGTGCCAGCAGCCGAGAGGGGACAGGGTATGGCTACACCTTC. Full variable domain (remainder filled in from reference TRBV7-2 and TRBJ1-2): GAGVSQSPSNKVTEKGKDVELRCDPISGHTALYWYRQSLGQGLEFLIYFQGNSAPDKSGLPSDRFSAERTGGSVSTLTIQRTQQEDSAVYLCASSREGTGYGYTFGSGTRLTVV.

Ten or more counts support this clonotype. The chain joins TRBV7-9 to TRBJ2-2; D is unclear. Between the trimmed V and J ends, which lost 3 bases and 1 base, there was a span of 6 bases. This CDR3 contains 14 residues. CDR1 and CDR2 (germline): SEHNR, FQNEAQ (reference sequence). The CDR3 sequence is CASSFGQNTGELFF. The CDR3 nucleotides are TGTGCCAGCAGCTTCGGCCAGAACACCGGGGAGCTGTTTTTT.

This sequence joins TRBV5-1 and TRBJ2-2, with TRBD2 as a possible D gene (5 bases). The CDR3 has 14 amino acids. From germline, CDR1 is SGHRS and CDR2 YFSETQ. Trimming pared 7 bases from V and 0 bases from J, leaving 10 bases between. CDR3: CASFIGANTGELFF. The CDR3 DNA sequence: TGCGCCAGCTTCATCGGGGCGAACACCGGGGAGCTGTTTTTT.

This clonotype was seen many times. The chain joins TRBV2 to TRBJ2-1, with D unresolved. Trimming left V 10 bases short and J 2 bases short, with 15 bases between. Germline-derived CDR1 and CDR2 are SNHLY and FYNNEI. The CDR3 contains 14 residues. The CDR3 coding sequence is TGTGCCACCGCCTATAGCAGGACCTACAATGAGCAGTTCTTC. It yields the protein CATAYSRTYNEQFF.

V gene TRBV7-2 combines with J gene TRBJ2-7; D is possibly TRBD1 (6 bases). From germline, CDR1 is SGHTA and CDR2 FQGNSA. Trimming shortened V by 4 bases and J by 5 bases, and 12 bases separated the two germline ends. This CDR3 has 13 amino acids. CDR3 DNA: TGTGCCAGCAGCTCCACACAGGGTCACGAGCAGTACTTC. Amino acid sequence: CASSSTQGHEQYF.

The sample holds many counts of this clonotype. The J gene is TRBJ1-5, the V gene TRBV10-3; D gene uncertain. CDR1 ENHRY and CDR2 SYGVKD come from the germline V gene. CDR3 size: 13 residues. The V end lost 10 bases, the J end lost 8 bases, and 18 bases lay between the germline ends. CDR3 nucleotide sequence: TGTGCCAGTTCGGACGGGCGGGGAGAGCCCCAGCATTTT. Its protein product is CASSDGRGEPQHF.

This clonotype came up a few times. This sequence joins TRBV24-1 and TRBJ2-1; TRBD1 agrees at 8 bases. Germline CDR1 KGHDR, CDR2 SFDVKD. The CDR3 runs to 15 residues. The V gene end was trimmed by 2 bases and the J gene end by 8 bases; junction bases not matched to a gene: 7. This chain's CDR3 is CATSDSGAGGDEQFF. The CDR3 region has the DNA TGTGCCACCAGTGATTCGGGAGCAGGGGGCGATGAGCAGTTCTTC.

The chain uses TRBV12-3 or TRBV12-4 and TRBJ2-2; 9 bases are shared with TRBD2. This CDR3 has 15 residues. Trimming at V came to 6 bases and at J to 5 bases, leaving 7 bases not matched to a gene. CDR3 nucleotides: TGTGCCAGCAGCCCGGGACTAGCTAAGACCGGGGAGCTGTTTTTT. Its translation: CASSPGLAKTGELFF.

This clonotype occurred a few times. The chain recombines TRBV29-1 with TRBJ1-4; no firm D call. The CDR3 consists of 13 residues. From germline, CDR1 is SQVTM and CDR2 ANQGSEA. The V end was cut by 3 bases, the J end by 3 bases, with 8 bases between. CDR3 amino acids: CSVEVGANEKLFF. For the CDR3, the DNA is TGCAGCGTTGAGGTCGGGGCTAATGAAAAACTGTTTTTT. Using reference TRBV29-1 and TRBJ1-4 for the parts outside the CDR3, the full variable domain is SAVISQKPSRDICQRGTSLTIQCQVDSQVTMMFWYRQQPGQSLTLIATANQGSEATYESGFVIDKFPISRPNLTFSTLTVSNMSPEDSSIYLCSVEVGANEKLFFGSGTQLSVL.